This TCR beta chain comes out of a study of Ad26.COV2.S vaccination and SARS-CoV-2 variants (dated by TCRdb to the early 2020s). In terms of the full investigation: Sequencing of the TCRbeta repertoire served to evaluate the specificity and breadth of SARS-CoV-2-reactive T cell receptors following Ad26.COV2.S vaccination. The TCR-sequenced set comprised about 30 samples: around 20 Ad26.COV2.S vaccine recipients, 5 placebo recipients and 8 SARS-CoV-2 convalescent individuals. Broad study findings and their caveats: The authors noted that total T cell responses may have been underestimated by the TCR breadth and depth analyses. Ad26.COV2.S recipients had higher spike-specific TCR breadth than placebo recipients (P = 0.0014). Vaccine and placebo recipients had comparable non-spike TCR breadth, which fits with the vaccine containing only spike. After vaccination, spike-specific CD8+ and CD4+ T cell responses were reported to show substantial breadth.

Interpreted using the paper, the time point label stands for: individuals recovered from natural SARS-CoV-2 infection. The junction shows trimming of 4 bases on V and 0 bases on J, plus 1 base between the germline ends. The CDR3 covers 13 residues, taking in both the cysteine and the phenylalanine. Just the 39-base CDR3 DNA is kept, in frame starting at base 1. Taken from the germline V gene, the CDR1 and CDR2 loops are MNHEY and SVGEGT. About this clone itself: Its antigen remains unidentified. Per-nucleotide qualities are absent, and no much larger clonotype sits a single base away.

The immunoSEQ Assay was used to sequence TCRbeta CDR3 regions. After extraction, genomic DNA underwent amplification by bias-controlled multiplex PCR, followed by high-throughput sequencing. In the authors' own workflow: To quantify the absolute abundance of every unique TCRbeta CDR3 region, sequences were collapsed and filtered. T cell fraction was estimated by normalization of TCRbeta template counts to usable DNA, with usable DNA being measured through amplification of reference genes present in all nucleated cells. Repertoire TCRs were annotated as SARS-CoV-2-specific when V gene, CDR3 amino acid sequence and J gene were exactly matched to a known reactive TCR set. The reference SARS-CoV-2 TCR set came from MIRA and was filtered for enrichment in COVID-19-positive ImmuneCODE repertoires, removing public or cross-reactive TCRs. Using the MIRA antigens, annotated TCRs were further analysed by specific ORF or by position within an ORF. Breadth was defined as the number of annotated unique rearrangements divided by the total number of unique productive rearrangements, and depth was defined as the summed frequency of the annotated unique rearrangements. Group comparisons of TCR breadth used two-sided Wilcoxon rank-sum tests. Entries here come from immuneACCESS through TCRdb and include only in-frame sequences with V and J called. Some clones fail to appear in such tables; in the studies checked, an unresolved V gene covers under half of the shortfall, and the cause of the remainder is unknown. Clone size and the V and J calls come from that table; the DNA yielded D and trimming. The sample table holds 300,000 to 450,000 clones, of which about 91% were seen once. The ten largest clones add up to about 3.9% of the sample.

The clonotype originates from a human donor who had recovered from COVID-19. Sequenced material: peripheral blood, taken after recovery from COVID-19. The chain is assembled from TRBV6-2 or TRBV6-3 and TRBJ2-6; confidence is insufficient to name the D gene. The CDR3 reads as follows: CASSSSGANVLTF. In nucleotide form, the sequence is TGTGCCAGCAGTTCCTCTGGGGCCAACGTCCTGACTTTC.